The 11 T cell receptor beta chains below come from one sample, sequenced in a study of control samples from healthy donors and cancer patients. Only in-frame clones appear in the TCRdb table, and some are missing; sequencing was by immunoSEQ multiplex PCR. The sample consists of some 130,000 clones, approximately 94% of them appearing once. The sequenced sample was blood. The receptors were gathered from a man aged 25 to 45 in good health.

The gene calls are TRBV7-9 and TRBJ1-1, with 7 bases fitting TRBD1. CDR1 and CDR2 from the germline V gene are SEHNR and FQNEAQ (reference sequence). V lost 3 bases and J lost 10; bases outside the gene matches: 2. The CDR3 consists of 11 residues. CDR3 in DNA: TGTGCCAGCAGCTTTGACAGGGTAGCTTTCTTT. It encodes CASSFDRVAFF.

The V and J genes are TRBV18 and TRBJ2-1, with TRBD2 matching over 14 bases. The CDR3 spans 19 residues. The germline gives CDR1 KGHSH, CDR2 LQKENI. Trimming at V came to 6 bases and at J to 6 bases, leaving 16 bases not matched to a gene. Here the CDR3 DNA reads TGTGCCAGCTCCTATTCGAACCTTGGACTAGCGGGGGGACTCAATGAGCAGTTCTTC. Amino acid sequence: CASSYSNLGLAGGLNEQFF.

This chain uses TRBV5-1 with TRBJ2-7, with 7 bases lining up with TRBD1. The CDR3 consists of 14 residues. The germline CDR1 and CDR2 sequences are SGHRS and YFSETQ. The trim removed 1 base at V and 5 bases at J, leaving 6 bases unmatched. The DNA for the CDR3 is TGCGCCAGCAGCTTGCAAACAGGGGACCACGAGCAGTACTTC. Amino acids: CASSLQTGDHEQYF.

The CDR3 region has the DNA TGTGCCAGCAGGGAGATTAATGAAAAACTGTTTTTT. Translating gives CASREINEKLFF. V and J are TRBV2 and TRBJ1-4; D is undetermined. Deletions cut 6 bases from V and 4 bases from J, with 6 bases between. This CDR3 is 12 amino acids long. Per germline, CDR1 SNHLY and CDR2 FYNNEI.

The chain has TRBV6-2 or TRBV6-3 and TRBJ1-5; TRBD1 agrees at 9 bases. Germline CDR1 is MNHEY and CDR2 is SVGEGT. The CDR3 runs 14 residues. The J segment lost 4 bases and the V segment lost 4 bases, leaving 2 bases of the junction unmatched. The CDR3 sequence: CASSSTGGNQPQHF. In DNA, the CDR3 is TGTGCCAGCAGTTCGACAGGGGGTAATCAGCCCCAGCATTTT.

The V gene is TRBV18, the J gene TRBJ2-5, with D unresolved. CDR3 length: 13 amino acids. Per germline, CDR1 KGHSH and CDR2 LQKENI. Trimming cost V 3 bases and J 0 bases, with 5 bases left between them. The CDR3 loop reads CASSPRYQETQYF. The CDR3 DNA reads as TGTGCCAGCTCACCCCGATACCAAGAGACCCAGTACTTC.

Comment on this clone: Other DNA sequences in the same sample also yield this CDR3. This chain connects TRBV11-2 to TRBJ1-2; no definite D call. The CDR3 is 13 amino acids. Between the trimmed V and J ends, which lost 0 bases and 2 bases, there was a span of 4 bases. The V gene's germline CDR1 is SGHAT and CDR2 FQNNGV. CDR3 sequence: CASSLDSNYGYTF. The CDR3 nucleotides are TGTGCCAGCAGCTTAGATTCCAACTATGGCTACACCTTC.

This chain connects TRBV9 to TRBJ1-3, with D uncertain. The germline V gene has CDR1 SGDLS and CDR2 YYNGEE. Trimming left V 3 bases short and J 4 bases short, with 8 bases between. The CDR3 totals 13 residues. Here the CDR3 DNA reads TGTGCCAGCAGCGCGGATCCCGGAAACACCATATATTTT. As protein: CASSADPGNTIYF.

The V call is TRBV7-9, the J call TRBJ2-1; D is uncertain. The V gene's germline CDR1 is SEHNR and CDR2 FQNEAQ (reference sequence). This CDR3 region has 14 residues. V lost 5 bases and J 7 bases, leaving 15 bases between the germline ends. CDR3 bases: TGTGCCAGCAGCCTCTACCCCAGGAAGAATGAGCAGTTCTTC. Amino acid sequence: CASSLYPRKNEQFF.

The chain uses TRBV14 and TRBJ1-4; TRBD1 aligns across 11 bases. After removal of 4 bases from V and 10 bases from J, the junction contained 8 bases not matched to a gene. The CDR3 sequence is 15 residues long. The germline V gene has CDR1 SGHDN and CDR2 FVKESK. CDR3 DNA: TGTGCCAGCAGCCCGGACAGGGGGCTTCGTGCAAAACTGTTTTTT. Protein sequence: CASSPDRGLRAKLFF.

The chain recombines TRBV4-1 with TRBJ1-1, with TRBD1 matching 7 bases. CDR3 length: 17 residues. Germline V gene data show CDR1 as MGHRA and CDR2 as YSYEKL. V was pared by 4 bases and J by 6 bases, with 17 bases of the junction left unmatched. For the CDR3, the DNA is TGCGCCAGCAGCCCAGAGTCAATCCCGCGACAGGGCGCTGAAGCTTTCTTT. Protein product: CASSPESIPRQGAEAFF.